This is a list of T cell receptor beta chains from one sample in a study of T cell responses to AZD1222 COVID-19 vaccine. Generated by immunoSEQ multiplex PCR, the TCRdb table keeps only in-frame clones and is missing some. Here the sample spans roughly 53,000 clones, about four fifths being singletons. The specimen was peripheral blood, collected on day 0 of AZD1222 vaccination. Receptors originate from an adult in good health. Each CDR3 is given with its conserved first and last residue. A D gene is named only where the DNA matches it firmly. Size is stated for part of the rows, as once, few or many counts, or as a class when the clone is expanded.

V gene: TRBV5-4
clone size: -
J gene: TRBJ1-2
D gene: -
CDR3 DNA: TGTGCCAGCAGCTTTACAGGGAGCTATGGCTACACCTTC
CDR3 protein: CASSFTGSYGYTF

V gene: TRBV27
clone size: few
J gene: TRBJ2-7
D gene: -
CDR3 DNA: TGTGCCAGCAGTCAAACAGGGTATACGGCCTACGAGCAGTACTTC
CDR3 protein: CASSQTGYTAYEQYF

V gene: TRBV11-2
clone size: -
J gene: TRBJ2-7
D gene: -
CDR3 DNA: TGTGCCAGCAGCTTAATAGCGGAACGCTACGAGCAGTACTTC
CDR3 protein: CASSLIAERYEQYF

V gene: TRBV20-1
clone size: -
J gene: TRBJ1-4
D gene: -
CDR3 DNA: TGCAGTGCTTATTCCTTTCAAAAACTGTTTTTT
CDR3 protein: CSAYSFQKLFF

V gene: TRBV7-9
clone size: -
J gene: TRBJ1-2
D gene: TRBD1
CDR3 DNA: TGTGCCAGCAGCCAAACAGGGGTCGACTATGGCTACACCTTC
CDR3 protein: CASSQTGVDYGYTF

V gene: TRBV2
clone size: -
J gene: TRBJ2-7
D gene: -
CDR3 DNA: TGTGCCAGCAGATCCTGGTGGGAGCAGTACTTC
CDR3 protein: CASRSWWEQYF

V gene: TRBV5-1
clone size: -
J gene: TRBJ2-1
D gene: -
CDR3 DNA: TGCGCCAGCAGCTTGGGGGTGGGCCTCGATGAGCAGTTCTTC
CDR3 protein: CASSLGVGLDEQFF

V gene: TRBV5-6
clone size: -
J gene: TRBJ2-5
D gene: TRBD1
CDR3 DNA: TGTGCCAGCAGCTTCCTTCAGGGGGCCGGGGTCCAGTACTTC
CDR3 protein: CASSFLQGAGVQYF

V gene: TRBV20-1
clone size: -
J gene: TRBJ1-2
D gene: -
CDR3 DNA: TGCAGTGCTAATGACCGACGGTCCTATGGCTACACCTTC
CDR3 protein: CSANDRRSYGYTF

V gene: TRBV27
clone size: -
J gene: TRBJ1-5
D gene: TRBD1
CDR3 DNA: TGTGCCAGCAGTCAAAGACAGGGAATGAATCAGCCCCAGCATTTT
CDR3 protein: CASSQRQGMNQPQHF

V gene: TRBV7-9
clone size: -
J gene: TRBJ1-5
D gene: -
CDR3 DNA: TGTGCCAGCAGCCCGCCCAATCAGCCCCAGCATTTT
CDR3 protein: CASSPPNQPQHF

V gene: TRBV2
clone size: -
J gene: TRBJ2-2
D gene: TRBD2
CDR3 DNA: TGTGCCAGCCGTACGGGACTAGCGGCCACGGGAGGGGAGCTGTTTTTT
CDR3 protein: CASRTGLAATGGELFF

V gene: TRBV6-5
clone size: -
J gene: TRBJ1-4
D gene: -
CDR3 DNA: TGTGCCAGCAGTTACTCGACTACAGGACGGGTGCGGCTGTTTTTT
CDR3 protein: CASSYSTTGRVRLFF

V gene: TRBV18
clone size: -
J gene: TRBJ2-3
D gene: -
CDR3 DNA: TGTGCCAGCTTCGGACAAGCTAGCACAGATACGCAGTATTTT
CDR3 protein: CASFGQASTDTQYF

V gene: TRBV5-4
clone size: -
J gene: TRBJ1-6
D gene: -
CDR3 DNA: TGTGCCAGCAGCTTGGAGTCCGCTGATTATTCACCCCTCCACTTT
CDR3 protein: CASSLESADYSPLHF

V gene: TRBV9
clone size: -
J gene: TRBJ2-3
D gene: -
CDR3 DNA: TGTGCCAGCAGCGTAGCTGGCCCAGATACGCAGTATTTT
CDR3 protein: CASSVAGPDTQYF

V gene: TRBV7-8
clone size: -
J gene: TRBJ1-6
D gene: -
CDR3 DNA: TGTGCCAGCAGCTTAGAAAACGTCGAAACCTCACCCCTCCACTTT
CDR3 protein: CASSLENVETSPLHF

V gene: TRBV19
clone size: -
J gene: TRBJ1-1
D gene: -
CDR3 DNA: TGTGCCAGTAGTATAGTTTCCGGGGTCACTGAAGCTTTCTTT
CDR3 protein: CASSIVSGVTEAFF

V gene: TRBV5-1
clone size: -
J gene: TRBJ2-6
D gene: TRBD1
CDR3 DNA: TGCGCCAGCAGCCTTCGTCCCGGGACAGGGTCTGGGGCCAACGTCCTGACTTTC
CDR3 protein: CASSLRPGTGSGANVLTF

V gene: TRBV28
clone size: once
J gene: TRBJ1-4
D gene: TRBD1
CDR3 DNA: TGTGCCAGCAGTGCCCCGGGACAGGCTAAAAAACTGTTTTTT
CDR3 protein: CASSAPGQAKKLFF

V gene: TRBV11-2
clone size: -
J gene: TRBJ1-2
D gene: TRBD1
CDR3 DNA: TGTGCCAGCAGCACAGACAGGGTGGGGTTCGATGGCTACACCTTC
CDR3 protein: CASSTDRVGFDGYTF

V gene: TRBV7-2
clone size: -
J gene: TRBJ2-7
D gene: -
CDR3 DNA: TGTGCCAGCAGCATCGGCTCCTACGAGCAGTACTTC
CDR3 protein: CASSIGSYEQYF

V gene: TRBV6-2/TRBV6-3
clone size: -
J gene: TRBJ1-1
D gene: TRBD1
CDR3 DNA: TGTGCCAGCAGTGACGACAGGGGAGGGTACACTGAAGCTTTCTTT
CDR3 protein: CASSDDRGGYTEAFF

V gene: TRBV27
clone size: -
J gene: TRBJ2-5
D gene: -
CDR3 DNA: TGTGCCAGCAGTTTGACATGGCAAGAGACCCAGTACTTC
CDR3 protein: CASSLTWQETQYF

V gene: TRBV14
clone size: -
J gene: TRBJ2-7
D gene: TRBD1
CDR3 DNA: TGTGCCAGCAGCCGGTTGGACAGGGGGCACTACGAGCAGTACTTC
CDR3 protein: CASSRLDRGHYEQYF

V gene: TRBV24-1
clone size: -
J gene: TRBJ2-1
D gene: -
CDR3 DNA: TGTGCCACCAAAGGCGGCGGTAACAATGAGCAGTTCTTC
CDR3 protein: CATKGGGNNEQFF

V gene: TRBV5-5
clone size: -
J gene: TRBJ1-2
D gene: -
CDR3 DNA: TGTGCCAGCAGCTCGACGGACAGCCCAGTGCTTGGCTACACCTTC
CDR3 protein: CASSSTDSPVLGYTF

V gene: TRBV7-9
clone size: -
J gene: TRBJ1-1
D gene: -
CDR3 DNA: TGTGCCAGCAGCCCCGGGGGGATGGCGGAACCCAACCCTGAAGCTTTCTTT
CDR3 protein: CASSPGGMAEPNPEAFF

V gene: TRBV25-1
clone size: few
J gene: TRBJ1-6
D gene: -
CDR3 DNA: TGTGCCAGCAGCATTTTCAATTCACCCCTCCACTTT
CDR3 protein: CASSIFNSPLHF